This TCR beta chain was recovered during a study of cytomegalovirus exposure and HLA in healthy donors. Findings of the study overall: Presence/absence analysis assumed near-uniform sequencing depth across donors. A later analysis linked a missense DCLRE1C variant to TCR beta V- and J-gene trimming. A later look showed TCR association rates differing by HLA locus, highest for DRB1 and lowest for HLA-C.

Primers included in the PCR were 60 Vbeta and 13 Jbeta primers. Some clones are missing from TCRdb's copy, which holds only in-frame ones; the method was immunoSEQ multiplex PCR. Among approximately 140,000 clones listed, roughly 88% were seen once. Deletions cut 4 bases from V and 2 bases from J, with 12 bases between. Per germline, CDR1 MNHEY and CDR2 SVGAGI. The CDR3 length is 14 residues. As concerns this clone: Its matching antigen is unknown.

The chain links TRBV6-5 to TRBJ2-7; tentatively, D is TRBD1 (6 bases). The receptor was isolated from a woman in her thirties or forties in good health and CMV-seronegative. The material sequenced was PBMCs. The CDR3 DNA sequence: TGTGCCAGCAGTTTAGGACAGAGACCCTACGAGCAGTACTTC. Its translation is CASSLGQRPYEQYF.